This TCR beta chain was identified during a study of vaccination effects on CD4 cells after COVID-19. The germline V gene has CDR1 MNHNY and CDR2 SVGAGI (reference sequence). Trimming removed 10 bases at V and 1 base at J, with 8 bases between. This CDR3 has 12 amino acids. Findings and limits, study-wide: The study, lacking early post-infection timepoints, had few convalescent patients. Only 1 of 255 vaccine-induced clones from healthy vaccinees cross-reacted with common cold coronaviruses.

Repertoires were generated with immunoSEQ multiplex PCR, while TCRdb's copy carries only in-frame clones and drops some. Of about 73,000 clones listed, 73% are singletons. Isolating CD4+ T cells followed roughly ten days of culture. Participants were vaccinated with two doses of either the BNT162b2 or mRNA-1273 vaccine. People in the vaccine group had not been infected with SARS-CoV-2 before, and their nucleocapsid antibodies were negative. To note about this clone: Its antigen remains unknown.

The sequencing used CD4+ T cells from PBMCs cultured without peptide, collected after COVID-19 vaccination. This receptor was obtained from a human donor who received a COVID-19 vaccine. The genes are TRBV6-6 and TRBJ2-1; D is ambiguous. CDR3 region: CATGYSYNEQFF. DNA of the CDR3: TGTGCCACCGGGTATTCCTACAATGAGCAGTTCTTC.